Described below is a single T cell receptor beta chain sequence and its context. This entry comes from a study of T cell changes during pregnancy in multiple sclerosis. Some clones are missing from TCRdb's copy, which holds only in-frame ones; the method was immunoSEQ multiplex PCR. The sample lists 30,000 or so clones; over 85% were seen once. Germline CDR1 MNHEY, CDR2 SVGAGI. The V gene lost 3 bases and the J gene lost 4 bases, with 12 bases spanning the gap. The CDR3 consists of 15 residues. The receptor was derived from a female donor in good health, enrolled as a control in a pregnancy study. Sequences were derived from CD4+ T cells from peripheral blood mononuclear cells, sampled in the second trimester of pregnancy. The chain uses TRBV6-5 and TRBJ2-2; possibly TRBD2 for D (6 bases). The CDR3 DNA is TGTGCCAGCAGTTATTCGGGAGAGGGCACCGGGGAGCTGTTTTTT. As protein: CASSYSGEGTGELFF.